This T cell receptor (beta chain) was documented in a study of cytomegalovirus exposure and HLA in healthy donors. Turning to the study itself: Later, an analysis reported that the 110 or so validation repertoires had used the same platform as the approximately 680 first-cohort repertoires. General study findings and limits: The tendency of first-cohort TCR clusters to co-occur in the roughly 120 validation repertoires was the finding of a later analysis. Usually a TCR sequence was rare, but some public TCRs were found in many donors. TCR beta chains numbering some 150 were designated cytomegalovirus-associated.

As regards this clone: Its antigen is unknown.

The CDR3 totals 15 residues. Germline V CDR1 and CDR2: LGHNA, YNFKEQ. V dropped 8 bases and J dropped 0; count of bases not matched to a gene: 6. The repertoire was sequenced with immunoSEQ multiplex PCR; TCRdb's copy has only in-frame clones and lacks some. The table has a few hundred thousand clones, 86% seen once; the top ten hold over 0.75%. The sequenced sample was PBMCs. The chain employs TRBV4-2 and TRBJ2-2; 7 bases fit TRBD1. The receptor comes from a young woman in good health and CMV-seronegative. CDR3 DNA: TGTGCCAGCGGCCTGGGACAGCCGAACACCGGGGAGCTGTTTTTT. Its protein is CASGLGQPNTGELFF.